One and the same sample provided the 5 T cell receptor beta chains below, sequenced in a study of T-cell reconstitution after alpha-beta-depleted transplantation in children. It was with unique molecular identifiers that the TCRbeta library was prepared. Each CDR3 protein gets one entry after TCRdb re-called the PCR reads with MiXCR. The sample shows some 600,000 distinct CDR3 sequences, 10% to 15% of them seen only once. This specimen was PBMCs, mostly from graft donor cells, taken 360 days after TCRalphabeta/CD19-depleted stem cell transplant. The receptors stem from a male patient under 18 who had a stem cell transplant for acute myeloid leukemia, so the T cells may come from the graft donor.

The chain couples TRBV28 to TRBJ2-2, with 9 bases aligning to TRBD2. This CDR3 region has 15 residues. Germline loops: CDR1 MDHEN, CDR2 SYDVKM. Trimming at V came to 3 bases and at J to 6 bases, leaving 5 bases not matched to a gene. In DNA form, the CDR3 reads TGTGCCAGCAGTTTGCCCATAGCGGGAGCCGGGGAGCTGTTTTTT. This encodes CASSLPIAGAGELFF. Full variable domain (rest looked up from reference TRBV28 and TRBJ2-2): DVKVTQSSRYLVKRTGEKVFLECVQDMDHENMFWYRQDPGLGLRLIYFSYDVKMKEKGDIPEGYSVSREKKERFSLILESASTNQTSMYLCASSLPIAGAGELFFGEGSRLTVL.

This clonotype was observed a handful of times. The chain combines TRBV10-3 with TRBJ2-3, with D possibly being TRBD1 or TRBD2 (5 bases each). This CDR3 is built from 16 residues. CDR1 is ENHRY and CDR2 is SYGVKD in the germline V gene. V was pared by 1 base and J by 4 bases, with 15 bases between. The CDR3 region is CAISEYSGSSSDTQYF. The DNA for the CDR3 is TGTGCCATCAGTGAGTACTCAGGGTCTAGCTCAGATACGCAGTATTTT.

This chain uses TRBV20-1 with TRBJ2-7, with D tentatively TRBD2 (5 bases). The CDR3 is made up of 16 amino acids. Looked up from germline, CDR1 is DFQATT and CDR2 is SNEGSKA (reference sequence). Trimming took 0 bases from V and 5 from J, leaving 20 bases between them. This CDR3 is CSARDRGIGFEDEQYF. In DNA, the CDR3 is TGCAGTGCTAGAGATCGAGGGATAGGGTTCGAGGACGAGCAGTACTTC.

The table lists this clonotype with a few counts. The chain joins TRBV20-1 to TRBJ2-2; D remains ambiguous. The germline V and J ends were trimmed by 2 bases and 2 bases, with 9 bases remaining between them. Germline V gene data show CDR1 as DFQATT and CDR2 as SNEGSKA (reference sequence). The CDR3 is 14 residues long. The DNA for the CDR3 is TGCAGTGCTAGACCCCTCACCAACACCGGGGAGCTGTTTTTT. It translates to CSARPLTNTGELFF.

This clonotype was seen a few times. The chain combines TRBV28 with TRBJ2-3; D is possibly TRBD2 (6 bases). The CDR3 runs 14 residues. CDR1 is MDHEN and CDR2 is SYDVKM in the germline V gene. V lost 8 bases and J 4 bases, leaving 16 bases between the germline ends. CDR3 region: CASAWGDISDTQYF. The CDR3, as DNA: TGTGCCAGCGCGTGGGGGGATATCTCAGATACGCAGTATTTT.